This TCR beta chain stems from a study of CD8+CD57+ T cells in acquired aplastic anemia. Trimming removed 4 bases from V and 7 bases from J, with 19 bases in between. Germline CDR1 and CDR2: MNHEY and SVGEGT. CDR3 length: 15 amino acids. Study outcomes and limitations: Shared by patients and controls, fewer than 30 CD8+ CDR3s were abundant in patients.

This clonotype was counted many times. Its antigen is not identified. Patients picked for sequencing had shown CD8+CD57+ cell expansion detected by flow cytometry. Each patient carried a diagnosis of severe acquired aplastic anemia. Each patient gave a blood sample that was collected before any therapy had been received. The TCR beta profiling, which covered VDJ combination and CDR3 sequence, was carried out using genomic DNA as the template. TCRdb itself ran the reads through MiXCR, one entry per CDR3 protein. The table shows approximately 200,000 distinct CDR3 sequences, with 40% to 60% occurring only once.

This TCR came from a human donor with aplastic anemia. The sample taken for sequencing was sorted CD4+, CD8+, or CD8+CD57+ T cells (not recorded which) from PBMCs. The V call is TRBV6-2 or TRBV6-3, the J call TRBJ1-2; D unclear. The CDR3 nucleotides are TGTGCCAGCAGTTCCCGACCCTACTTGGAGGCTGGCTACACCTTC. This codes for CASSSRPYLEAGYTF.